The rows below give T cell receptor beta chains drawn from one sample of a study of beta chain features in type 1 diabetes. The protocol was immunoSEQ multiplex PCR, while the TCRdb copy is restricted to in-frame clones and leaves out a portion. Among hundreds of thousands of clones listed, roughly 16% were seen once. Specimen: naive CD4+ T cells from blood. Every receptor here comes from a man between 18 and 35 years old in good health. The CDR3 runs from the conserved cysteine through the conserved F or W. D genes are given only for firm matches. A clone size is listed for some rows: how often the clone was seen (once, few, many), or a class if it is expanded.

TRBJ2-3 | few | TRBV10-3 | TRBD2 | TGTGCTAGCAAGGGACTAGCTAACGCAGATACGCAGTATTTT | CASKGLANADTQYF
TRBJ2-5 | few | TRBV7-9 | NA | TGTGCCAGCAGCTTACCCCTACAGCGTAGCCAAGAGACCCAGTACTTC | CASSLPLQRSQETQYF
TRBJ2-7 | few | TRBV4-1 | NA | TGCGCCAGCAGCCAAGTGTCTACAGCTCAAGAGCAGTACTTC | CASSQVSTAQEQYF
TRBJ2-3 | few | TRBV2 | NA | TGTGCCAGCAGCCCCACGGGCGTGAACACAGATACGCAGTATTTT | CASSPTGVNTDTQYF
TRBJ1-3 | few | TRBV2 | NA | TGTGCCAGCAGTTCAGCTGGAAACACCATATATTTT | CASSSAGNTIYF
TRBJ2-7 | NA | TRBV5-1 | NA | TGCGCCAGCAGCTCCCTGGGCCACGAGCAGTACTTC | CASSSLGHEQYF
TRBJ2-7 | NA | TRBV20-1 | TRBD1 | TGCAGTGCTTCGAACCGGGACAGGGCAGACTTC | CSASNRDRADF
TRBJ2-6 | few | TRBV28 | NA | TGTGCCAGCAGTCACCGCAGGGGAATGATAGGAGCCAACGTCCTGACTTTC | CASSHRRGMIGANVLTF
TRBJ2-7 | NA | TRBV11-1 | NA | TGTGCCAGCAGCATCGGGCGAAGGGCCTACGAGCAGTACTTC | CASSIGRRAYEQYF
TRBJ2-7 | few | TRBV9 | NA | TGTGCCAGCAGCCCTAGGTGGGGAAGTGGAGGCTACGAGCAGTACTTC | CASSPRWGSGGYEQYF
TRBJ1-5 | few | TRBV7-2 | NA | TGTGCCAGCAGCCCGGTCGGGGCCAATCAGCCCCAGCATTTT | CASSPVGANQPQHF
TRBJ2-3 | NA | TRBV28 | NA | TGTGCCAGCAGTTGGAGGGGTAGCACAGATACGCAGTATTTT | CASSWRGSTDTQYF
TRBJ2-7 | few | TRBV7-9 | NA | TGTGCCAGCAGCTTTCAAGGAGGCGCTCAGTACGAGCAGTACTTC | CASSFQGGAQYEQYF
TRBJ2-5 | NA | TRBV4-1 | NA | TGCGCCAGCAGCGAGAAACAGGGTTGGGCAGAGACCCAGTACTTC | CASSEKQGWAETQYF
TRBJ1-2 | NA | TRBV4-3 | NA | TGCGCCAGCAGCCAAGATAAAGGGGGTAACTATGGCTACACCTTC | CASSQDKGGNYGYTF
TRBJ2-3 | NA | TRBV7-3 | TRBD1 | TGTGCCAGCAGCTCCAGGGGGCAGACAGATACGCAGTATTTT | CASSSRGQTDTQYF